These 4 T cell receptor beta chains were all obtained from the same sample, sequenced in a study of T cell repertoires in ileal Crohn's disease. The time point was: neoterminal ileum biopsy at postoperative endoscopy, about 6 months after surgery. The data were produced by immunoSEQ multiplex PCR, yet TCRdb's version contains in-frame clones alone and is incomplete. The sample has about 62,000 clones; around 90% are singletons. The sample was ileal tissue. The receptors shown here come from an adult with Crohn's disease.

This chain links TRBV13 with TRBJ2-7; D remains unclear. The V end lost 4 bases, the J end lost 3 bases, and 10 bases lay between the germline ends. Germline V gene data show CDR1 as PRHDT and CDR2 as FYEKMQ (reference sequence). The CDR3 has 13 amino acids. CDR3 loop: CASSSRRNYEQYF. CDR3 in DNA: TGTGCCAGCAGCTCCCGGAGAAACTACGAGCAGTACTTC.

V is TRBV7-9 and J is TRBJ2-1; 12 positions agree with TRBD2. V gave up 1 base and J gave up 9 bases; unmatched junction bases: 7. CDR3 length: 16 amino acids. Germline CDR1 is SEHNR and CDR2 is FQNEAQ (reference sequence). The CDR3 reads CASSLVLAGGPSEQFF. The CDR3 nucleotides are TGTGCCAGCAGCTTAGTCCTAGCGGGGGGGCCCAGTGAGCAGTTCTTC.

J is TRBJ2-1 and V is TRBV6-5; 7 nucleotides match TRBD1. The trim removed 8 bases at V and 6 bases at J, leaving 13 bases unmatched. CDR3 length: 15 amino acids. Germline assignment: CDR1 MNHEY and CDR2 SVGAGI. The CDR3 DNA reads TGTGCCAGCGGGTTATCAGGGGGACATTTCAATGAGCAGTTCTTC. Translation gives CASGLSGGHFNEQFF.

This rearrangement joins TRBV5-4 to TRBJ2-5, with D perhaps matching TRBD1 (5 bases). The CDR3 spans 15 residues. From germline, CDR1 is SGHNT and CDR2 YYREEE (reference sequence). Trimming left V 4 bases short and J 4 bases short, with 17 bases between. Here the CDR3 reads CASSRDQGPRETQYF. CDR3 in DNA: TGTGCCAGCAGCCGAGACCAGGGTCCCCGAGAGACCCAGTACTTC.